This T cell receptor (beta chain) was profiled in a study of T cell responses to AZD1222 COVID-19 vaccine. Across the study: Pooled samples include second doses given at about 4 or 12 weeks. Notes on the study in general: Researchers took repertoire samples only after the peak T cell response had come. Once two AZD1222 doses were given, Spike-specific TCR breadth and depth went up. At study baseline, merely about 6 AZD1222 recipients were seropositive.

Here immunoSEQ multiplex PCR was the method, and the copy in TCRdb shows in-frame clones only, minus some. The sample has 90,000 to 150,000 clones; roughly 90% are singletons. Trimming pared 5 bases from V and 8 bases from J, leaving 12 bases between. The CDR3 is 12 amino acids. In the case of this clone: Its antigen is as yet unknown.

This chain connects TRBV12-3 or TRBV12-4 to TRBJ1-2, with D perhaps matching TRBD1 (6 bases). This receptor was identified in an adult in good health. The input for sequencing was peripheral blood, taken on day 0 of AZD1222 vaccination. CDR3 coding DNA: TGTGCCAGCAGTCCAGGGGCCGGCGGCTACACCTTC. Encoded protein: CASSPGAGGYTF.